The clone carrying this T cell receptor beta chain was detected a few times. Data came from immunoSEQ multiplex PCR; TCRdb stores just in-frame clones and leaves some out. The top ten hold about 3.2% of the sample, which has roughly 100,000 clones, around 90% seen once. The data belong to a study of blood T cell repertoires in COVID-19. Sequenced sample: peripheral blood. The sequence came from a human donor in a cohort sampled during active COVID-19.

CDR3 sequence reads: CSVVSRGYTGELFF. The CDR3 DNA follows: TGCAGCGTTGTTTCCAGGGGATACACCGGGGAGCTGTTTTTT. V is TRBV29-1 and J is TRBJ2-2, with D possibly being TRBD1 (6 bases). Trimming removed 4 bases from V and 3 bases from J, with 12 bases in between. The CDR3 totals 14 residues. CDR1 is SQVTM, CDR2 ANQGSEA, per germline.